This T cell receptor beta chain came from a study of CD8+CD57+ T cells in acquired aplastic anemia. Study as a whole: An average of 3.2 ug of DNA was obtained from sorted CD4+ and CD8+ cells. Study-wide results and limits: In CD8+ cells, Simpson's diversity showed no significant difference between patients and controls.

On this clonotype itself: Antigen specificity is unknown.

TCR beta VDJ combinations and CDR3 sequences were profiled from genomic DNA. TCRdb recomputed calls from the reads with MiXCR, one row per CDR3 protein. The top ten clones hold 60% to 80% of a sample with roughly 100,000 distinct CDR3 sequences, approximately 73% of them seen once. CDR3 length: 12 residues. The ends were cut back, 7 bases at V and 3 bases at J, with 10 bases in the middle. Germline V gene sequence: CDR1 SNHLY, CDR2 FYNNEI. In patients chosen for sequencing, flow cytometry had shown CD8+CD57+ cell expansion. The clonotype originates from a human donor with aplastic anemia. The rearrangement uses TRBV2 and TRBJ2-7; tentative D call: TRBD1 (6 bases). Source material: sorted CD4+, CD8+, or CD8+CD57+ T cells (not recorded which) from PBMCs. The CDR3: CASKGVVYEQYF. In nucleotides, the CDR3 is TGTGCCAGCAAGGGGGTGGTCTACGAGCAGTACTTC.